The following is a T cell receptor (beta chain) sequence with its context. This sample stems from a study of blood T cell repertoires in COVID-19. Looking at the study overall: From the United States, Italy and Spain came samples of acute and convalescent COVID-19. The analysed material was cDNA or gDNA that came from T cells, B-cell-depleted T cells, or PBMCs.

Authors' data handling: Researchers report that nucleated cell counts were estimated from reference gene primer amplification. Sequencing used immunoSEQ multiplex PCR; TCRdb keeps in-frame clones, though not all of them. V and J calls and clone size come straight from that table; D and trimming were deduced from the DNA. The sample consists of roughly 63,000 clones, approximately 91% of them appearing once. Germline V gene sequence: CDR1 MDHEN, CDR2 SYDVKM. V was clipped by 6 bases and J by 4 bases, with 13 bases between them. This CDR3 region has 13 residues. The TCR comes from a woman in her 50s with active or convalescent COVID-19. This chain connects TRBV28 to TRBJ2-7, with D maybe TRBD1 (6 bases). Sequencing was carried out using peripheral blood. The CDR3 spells CASRPQGSYEQYF. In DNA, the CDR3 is TGTGCCAGCAGACCACAGGGCTCATACGAGCAGTACTTC.